This T cell receptor (beta chain) was sequenced in a study of blood T cells in healthy people across ages. The ends were cut back, 3 bases at V and 13 bases at J, with 21 bases in the middle. The CDR3 has 14 amino acids. Germline V CDR1 and CDR2: MNHNS, SASEGT. It was with a sample-barcoded 5' primer and a J-beta primer mix that a second PCR of about 6 to 12 cycles was run. TCRdb processed the 5' RACE reads anew with MiXCR; each CDR3 protein has one entry. The sample consists of some 1,500,000 distinct CDR3 sequences, around 40% of them appearing once. This clonotype came up a few times. This TCR was recovered from a woman between 18 and 30 years old in good health. Sequenced material: blood. The rearrangement uses TRBV6-1 and TRBJ1-2, with D unresolved. The DNA for the CDR3 is TGTGCCAGCAGTGACCCCGGGGAGGCCGTATCAAGCACCTTC. Protein: CASSDPGEAVSSTF.